Below, 20 T cell receptor beta chains from the same sample are listed, as sequenced in a study of T-cell reconstitution after alpha-beta-depleted transplantation in children. The library targeted TCRbeta and was prepared with unique molecular identifiers. TCRdb reprocessed the PCR reads with MiXCR, giving one entry per CDR3 protein. Of some 350,000 distinct CDR3 sequences listed, 15% to 20% are singletons. The sample consisted of PBMCs, mostly from graft donor cells, taken 360 days after TCRalphabeta/CD19-depleted stem cell transplant. The receptors originated from a male patient between 2 and 10 years old who had a stem cell transplant for acute lymphoblastic leukemia, so the T cells may come from the graft donor.

This clonotype has more than one count but fewer than ten. CDR3 protein: CSVGEGDSGKLFF. DNA for the CDR3: TGCAGCGTTGGAGAGGGGGACAGTGGAAAACTGTTTTTT. The chain couples TRBV29-1 to TRBJ1-4; 7 bases agree with TRBD1. The junction had 9 bases not matched to a gene; V was cut back by 4 bases and J by 10 bases. The CDR3 contains 13 residues. The germline gives CDR1 SQVTM, CDR2 ANQGSEA.

The rearrangement joins TRBV6-5 to TRBJ2-5, with D tentatively TRBD2 (5 bases). The length of the CDR3 is 15 residues. Trimming removed 1 base at V and 4 bases at J, with 13 bases between. Per germline, CDR1 MNHEY and CDR2 SVGAGI. CDR3 coding DNA: TGTGCCAGCAGTTACTTCGGAGGATACGGAGAGACCCAGTACTTC. It codes for CASSYFGGYGETQYF.

This clonotype was seen a handful of times. The chain uses TRBV6-5 and TRBJ2-1; D perhaps matches TRBD2 (6 bases). Germline CDR1 is MNHEY and CDR2 is SVGAGI. V was cut by 0 bases and J by 4 bases, with 13 bases left in between. The CDR3 length is 16 residues. DNA for the CDR3: TGTGCCAGCAGTTACTCGACGGGAGCGATTTACAATGAGCAGTTCTTC. Protein: CASSYSTGAIYNEQFF.

This sequence joins TRBV28 and TRBJ2-3; D remains unclear. The ends were cut back, 6 bases at V and 0 bases at J, with 19 bases in the middle. Germline-derived CDR1 and CDR2 are MDHEN and SYDVKM. CDR3 length equals 17 residues. Here the CDR3 DNA reads TGTGCCAGCAGCCCACATCCTTGGGCAGCTAGCACAGATACGCAGTATTTT. Protein: CASSPHPWAASTDTQYF.

V is TRBV4-1 and J is TRBJ2-6; D may be TRBD1 (5 bases). Trimming removed 0 bases from V and 0 bases from J, with 18 bases in between. The CDR3 length is 20 residues. Germline CDR1 and CDR2: MGHRA and YSYEKL. DNA for the CDR3: TGCGCCAGCAGCCAAGAAGATGGGGTAGGGGTCCTCTCTGGGGCCAACGTCCTGACTTTC. Protein product: CASSQEDGVGVLSGANVLTF.

V usage is TRBV6-5 and J usage is TRBJ1-1; D is ambiguous. The CDR3 extends over 14 amino acids. V was trimmed by 2 bases and J by 3 bases, leaving 10 bases between them. Germline values: CDR1 MNHEY, CDR2 SVGAGI. This chain's CDR3 is CASSYAGSYTEAFF. The CDR3 nucleotides read TGTGCCAGCAGTTACGCCGGGAGTTACACTGAAGCTTTCTTT.

This clonotype has more than one count but fewer than ten. This chain uses TRBV4-2 with TRBJ2-7; D not resolved. With 1 base removed from V and 3 bases from J, the gap between germline ends came to 7 bases. The CDR3 runs to 13 residues. Looked up from germline, CDR1 is LGHNA and CDR2 is YNFKEQ. DNA of the CDR3: TGTGCCAGCAGCCAAGCTCCTAGCTACGAGCAGTACTTC. This encodes CASSQAPSYEQYF.

This clonotype was counted between two and nine times. The V call is TRBV9, the J call TRBJ2-6, with a weak D call TRBD2 (9 bases). Trimming shortened V by 3 bases and J by 0 bases, and 28 bases separated the two germline ends. The CDR3 has 22 residues. Germline CDR1 is SGDLS and CDR2 is YYNGEE. This chain's CDR3 is CASSETGGLAPQVPSGANVLTF. The CDR3 DNA sequence: TGTGCCAGCAGCGAAACAGGGGGACTAGCTCCCCAAGTCCCCTCTGGGGCCAACGTCCTGACTTTC.

In this sample, this clonotype turned up a few times. CDR3 nucleotide sequence: TGTGCCAGCAGCTTAACCCTAGGAACCCTGACTGGCGAGCAGTTCTTC. Translating gives CASSLTLGTLTGEQFF. The chain carries TRBV7-9 and TRBJ2-1; D is undetermined. CDR1 is SEHNR, CDR2 FQNEAQ, per germline (reference sequence). CDR3 length: 16 residues. Trimming pared 2 bases from V and 10 bases from J, leaving 21 bases between.

This sequence joins TRBV4-3 and TRBJ1-1, with unresolved D. V dropped 0 bases and J dropped 0 bases, with 2 bases sitting between them. This CDR3 spans 13 amino acids. Germline V gene lookup returns CDR1 LGHNA and CDR2 YSLEER. The CDR3 sequence: CASSQDMNTEAFF. The CDR3 nucleotides are TGCGCCAGCAGCCAAGATATGAACACTGAAGCTTTCTTT.

This clonotype was found many times. CDR3 amino acids: CASSPAQGVYGYTF. The CDR3 DNA follows: TGCGCCAGCAGCCCCGCACAGGGCGTTTATGGCTACACCTTC. The J gene is TRBJ1-2, the V gene TRBV4-1; D might be TRBD1 (6 bases). Trimming pared 4 bases from V and 5 bases from J, leaving 14 bases between. Germline CDR1 MGHRA, CDR2 YSYEKL. CDR3 size: 14 residues.

Of note for this clonotype: Relative to the germline gene, one junction end is altered; a read error may explain this. The chain has TRBV18 and TRBJ2-7; 9 bases fit TRBD1. In germline, CDR1 is KGHSH, CDR2 LQKENI. The CDR3 length is 15 residues. CDR3 nucleotides: TGTGCCTGCTCACCACGACAGGGGGGAACCTACGAGCAGTACTTC. As protein: CACSPRQGGTYEQYF.

The genes are TRBV5-1 and TRBJ2-7; TRBD2 matches 7 bases. The CDR3 spans 14 residues. V gave up 5 bases and J gave up 3 bases; unmatched junction bases: 8. CDR1 is SGHRS, CDR2 YFSETQ, per germline. DNA for the CDR3: TGCGCCAGCAGTAGGCTAGCGGATGTCTACGAGCAGTACTTC. This translates into CASSRLADVYEQYF.

At least ten counts were recorded for this clonotype. The rearrangement links TRBV10-3 to TRBJ1-1; 9 nucleotides match TRBD1. The trim removed 10 bases at V and 6 bases at J, leaving 12 bases unmatched. CDR1 and CDR2 (germline): ENHRY, SYGVKD. There are 14 residues in the CDR3. The CDR3 is CATGQGISPSEAFF. The CDR3 DNA reads TGTGCCACGGGACAGGGAATCTCCCCCTCTGAAGCTTTCTTT.

This clonotype was seen only a few times. The V call is TRBV4-1, the J call TRBJ2-7; 7 nucleotides match TRBD2. This CDR3 has 13 residues. Unmatched junction bases numbered 3, after V lost 1 base and J lost 6 bases. Germline V lookup: CDR1 MGHRA, CDR2 YSYEKL. The CDR3 region is CASSQVGGGEQYF. For the CDR3, the DNA is TGCGCCAGCAGCCAAGTTGGGGGGGGCGAGCAGTACTTC.

The chain employs TRBV6-1 and TRBJ1-5; TRBD1 aligns across 7 bases. The CDR3 spans 15 residues. V dropped 7 bases and J dropped 2; count of bases not matched to a gene: 8. Germline V gene sequence: CDR1 MNHNS, CDR2 SASEGT. The CDR3 sequence: CASMKRQGRNQPQHF. The CDR3 region has the DNA TGTGCCAGCATGAAGAGACAGGGCCGCAATCAGCCCCAGCATTTT.

This clonotype was counted many times. V gene TRBV4-2 combines with J gene TRBJ2-1, with 11 bases that match TRBD2. V gave up 1 base and J gave up 3 bases; unmatched junction bases: 2. The CDR3 spans 16 residues. Germline V lookup: CDR1 LGHNA, CDR2 YNFKEQ. The DNA of the CDR3 is TGTGCCAGCAGCCAAGGACTAGCGGGGAACTACAATGAGCAGTTCTTC. Protein: CASSQGLAGNYNEQFF.

The chain employs TRBV20-1 and TRBJ2-7, with D unclear. V dropped 2 bases and J dropped 0 bases, with 8 bases sitting between them. Per germline, CDR1 DFQATT and CDR2 SNEGSKA (reference sequence). This CDR3 contains 13 residues. In nucleotides, the CDR3 is TGCAGTGCTAGAAACAGAGCCTCCTACGAGCAGTACTTC. It specifies CSARNRASYEQYF.

The gene calls are TRBV10-3 and TRBJ2-3, with 13 bases matching TRBD2. Losses at the gene ends were 6 bases for V and 4 bases for J; bases not matched to a gene: 4. The V gene's germline CDR1 is ENHRY and CDR2 SYGVKD. The CDR3 is 15 amino acids. CDR3 DNA sequence: TGTGCCATCAGAGAGGGACTAGCGGGATCAGATACGCAGTATTTT. Its translation: CAIREGLAGSDTQYF.

This clonotype was seen a few times. This chain joins TRBV10-3 and TRBJ2-3; 8 positions agree with TRBD1. The CDR3 runs to 18 residues. Unmatched junction bases numbered 14, after V lost 4 bases and J lost 2 bases. CDR1 and CDR2 (germline): ENHRY, SYGVKD. The CDR3 is CAISGPGTGGFPTDTQYF. CDR3 nucleotides: TGTGCCATCAGTGGTCCCGGGACAGGCGGGTTTCCCACAGATACGCAGTATTTT.